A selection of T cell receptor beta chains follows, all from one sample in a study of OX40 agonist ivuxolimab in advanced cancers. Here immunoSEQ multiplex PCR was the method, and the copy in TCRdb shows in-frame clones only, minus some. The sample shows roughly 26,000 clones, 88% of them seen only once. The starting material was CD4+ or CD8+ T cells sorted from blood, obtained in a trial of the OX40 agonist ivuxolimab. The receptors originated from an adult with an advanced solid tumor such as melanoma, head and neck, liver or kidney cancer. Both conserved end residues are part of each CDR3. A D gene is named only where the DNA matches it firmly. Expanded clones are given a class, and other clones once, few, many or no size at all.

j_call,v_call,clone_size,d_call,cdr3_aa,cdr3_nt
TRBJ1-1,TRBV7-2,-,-,CASSLRSPGQNTEAFF,TGTGCCAGCAGCTTAAGAAGCCCGGGCCAGAACACTGAAGCTTTCTTT
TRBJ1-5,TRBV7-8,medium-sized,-,CASGLREPQHF,TGTGCCAGCGGGTTAAGGGAGCCCCAGCATTTT
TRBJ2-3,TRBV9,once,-,CASSVGGIWTDTQYF,TGTGCCAGCAGCGTAGGGGGGATTTGGACAGATACGCAGTATTTT
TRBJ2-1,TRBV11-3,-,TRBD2,CASSWTSGGNDEQFF,TGTGCCAGCAGTTGGACTAGCGGGGGGAACGATGAGCAGTTCTTC
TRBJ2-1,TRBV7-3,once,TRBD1,CASSPGTGHYNEQFF,TGTGCCAGCAGCCCCGGGACAGGACACTACAATGAGCAGTTCTTC
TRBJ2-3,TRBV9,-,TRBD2,CASTASAGGPADTQYF,TGTGCCAGCACCGCTAGTGCGGGGGGGCCAGCAGATACGCAGTATTTT
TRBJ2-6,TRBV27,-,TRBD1,CASSLQGTSGANVLTF,TGTGCCAGCAGCCTACAGGGGACCTCTGGGGCCAACGTCCTGACTTTC
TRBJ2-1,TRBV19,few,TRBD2,CASSITSGDTLYNEQFF,TGTGCCAGTAGTATAACTAGCGGAGATACCCTTTACAATGAGCAGTTCTTC
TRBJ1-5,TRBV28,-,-,CASSLGAGWGNQPQHF,TGTGCCAGCAGTTTAGGTGCAGGGTGGGGCAATCAGCCCCAGCATTTT
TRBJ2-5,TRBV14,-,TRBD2,CASSQDMLAGETQYF,TGTGCCAGCAGCCAAGATATGCTAGCGGGAGAGACCCAGTACTTC
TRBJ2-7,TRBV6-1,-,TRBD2,CASSEGPGGENPYEQYF,TGTGCCAGCAGTGAAGGGCCGGGAGGGGAGAACCCCTACGAGCAGTACTTC
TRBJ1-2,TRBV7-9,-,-,CASSEDRGPLVAAF,TGTGCCAGCAGCGAGGACCGAGGGCCTTTAGTCGCAGCCTTC
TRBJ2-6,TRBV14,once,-,CASSQEVGIPSGANVLTF,TGTGCCAGCAGCCAAGAAGTCGGCATACCCTCTGGGGCCAACGTCCTGACTTTC
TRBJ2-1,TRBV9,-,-,CASSELPYFSSYNEQFF,TGTGCCAGCAGCGAACTACCTTACTTCTCCTCCTACAATGAGCAGTTCTTC
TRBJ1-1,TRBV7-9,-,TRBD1,CASSSHGTANTEAFF,TGTGCCAGCAGCTCCCACGGGACAGCAAACACTGAAGCTTTCTTT
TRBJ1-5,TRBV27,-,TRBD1,CASSLTGGNQPQHF,TGTGCCAGCAGTTTGACAGGGGGAAACCAGCCCCAGCATTTT
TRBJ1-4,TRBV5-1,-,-,CASSLEQGPNFGTNEKLFF,TGCGCCAGCAGCTTGGAACAAGGGCCTAATTTTGGCACTAATGAAAAACTGTTTTTT
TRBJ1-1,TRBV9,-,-,CASSEFRSSRVEAFF,TGTGCCAGCAGCGAGTTCCGTTCCTCCAGGGTTGAAGCTTTCTTT
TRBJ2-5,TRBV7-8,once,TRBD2,CASSSRSAGPETQYF,TGTGCCAGCAGCTCCCGTTCAGCGGGACCTGAGACCCAGTACTTC
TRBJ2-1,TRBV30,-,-,CAWSVLVNEQFF,TGTGCCTGGAGTGTACTGGTGAATGAGCAGTTCTTC
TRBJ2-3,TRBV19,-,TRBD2,CASSMGPGLAASPTDTQYF,TGTGCCAGTAGTATGGGCCCGGGACTAGCGGCCTCCCCAACAGATACGCAGTATTTT
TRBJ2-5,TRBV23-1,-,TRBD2,CASSQSLAGIETQYF,TGCGCCAGCAGTCAATCGCTAGCGGGCATTGAGACCCAGTACTTC
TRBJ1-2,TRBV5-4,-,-,CASSLVLTQIPLYGYTF,TGTGCCAGCAGCTTGGTTTTAACCCAGATTCCCCTCTATGGCTACACCTTC
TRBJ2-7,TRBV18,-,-,CASSPSGSEQYF,TGTGCCAGCTCACCATCAGGGAGCGAGCAGTACTTC
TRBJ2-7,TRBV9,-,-,CASSVGARIPYEQYF,TGTGCCAGCAGCGTAGGCGCTAGAATACCCTACGAGCAGTACTTC
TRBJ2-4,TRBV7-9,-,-,CASSQSLAKNIQYF,TGTGCCAGCAGCCAATCCTTAGCCAAAAACATTCAGTACTTC
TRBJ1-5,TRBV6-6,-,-,CASLGGIVSGQPQHF,TGTGCCAGCCTTGGGGGTATTGTATCGGGTCAGCCCCAGCATTTT
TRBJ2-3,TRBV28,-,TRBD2,CASSFLAGGDTQYF,TGTGCCAGCAGTTTCCTAGCGGGGGGAGATACGCAGTATTTT
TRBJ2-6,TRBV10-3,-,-,CAISEKIQSRANVLTF,TGTGCCATCAGTGAGAAGATACAAAGTCGGGCCAACGTCCTGACTTTC
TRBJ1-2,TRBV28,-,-,CASSLTLSRARQGYTF,TGTGCCAGCAGTTTAACCCTATCCCGGGCCCGGCAGGGCTACACCTTC
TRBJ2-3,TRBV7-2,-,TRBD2,CASSLGTSGRYTQYF,TGTGCCAGCAGCTTAGGGACTAGCGGGAGGTATACGCAGTATTTT
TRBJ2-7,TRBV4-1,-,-,CASSQDLSDSTEQYF,TGCGCCAGCAGCCAAGATCTCTCAGATTCCACCGAGCAGTACTTC
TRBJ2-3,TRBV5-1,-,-,CASSLVGGPDTQYF,TGCGCCAGCAGCTTGGTAGGGGGGCCAGATACGCAGTATTTT
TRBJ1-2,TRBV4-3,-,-,CASSPVHGDAGYGYTF,TGCGCCAGCAGCCCAGTACACGGAGATGCAGGCTATGGCTACACCTTC
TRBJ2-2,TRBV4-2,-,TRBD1,CASSQDLTLFGQGATGELFF,TGTGCCAGCAGCCAAGATCTCACTCTTTTCGGACAGGGGGCAACCGGGGAGCTGTTTTTT
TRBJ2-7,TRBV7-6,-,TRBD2,CASSLGGGLAGGFEQYF,TGTGCCAGCAGCTTAGGAGGCGGACTAGCGGGGGGTTTCGAGCAGTACTTC
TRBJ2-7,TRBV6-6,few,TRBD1,CASTKGEQGNEQYF,TGTGCCAGCACCAAGGGGGAACAGGGGAACGAGCAGTACTTC
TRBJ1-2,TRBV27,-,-,CASSPLPGSPTYGYTF,TGTGCCAGCAGTCCACTTCCGGGTTCTCCTACTTATGGCTACACCTTC
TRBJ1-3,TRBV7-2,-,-,CASARFISGNTIYF,TGTGCCAGTGCCAGATTTATCTCTGGAAACACCATATATTTT
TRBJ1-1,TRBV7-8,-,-,CASSFGGYTEAFF,TGTGCCAGCAGCTTTGGAGGATACACTGAAGCTTTCTTT
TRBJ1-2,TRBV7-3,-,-,CASSTTGNYGYTF,TGTGCCAGCAGCACGACAGGAAACTATGGCTACACCTTC
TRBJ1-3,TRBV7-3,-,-,CASSPGGGNTIYF,TGTGCCAGCAGCCCGGGCGGTGGAAACACCATATATTTT
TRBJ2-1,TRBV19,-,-,CASSQTDRDYNEQFF,TGTGCCAGTAGCCAAACGGACAGAGACTACAATGAGCAGTTCTTC
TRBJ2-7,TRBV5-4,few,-,CASSLGAEQYF,TGTGCCAGCAGCTTGGGAGCCGAGCAGTACTTC
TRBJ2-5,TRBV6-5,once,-,CASSSPDRRETQYF,TGTGCCAGCAGTTCCCCCGACAGAAGGGAGACCCAGTACTTC
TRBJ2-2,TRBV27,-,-,CASSFGLYTGELFF,TGTGCCAGCAGTTTTGGACTGTACACCGGGGAGCTGTTTTTT
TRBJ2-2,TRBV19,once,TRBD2,CASSIVILGLAERHTGELFF,TGTGCCAGTAGTATAGTCATTTTGGGGCTAGCGGAACGACACACCGGGGAGCTGTTTTTT
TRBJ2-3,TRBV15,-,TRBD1,CATSRDRGQDYSTDTQYF,TGTGCCACCAGCAGAGATCGGGGACAGGATTATAGCACAGATACGCAGTATTTT
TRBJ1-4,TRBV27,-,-,CASRLNEKLFF,TGTGCCAGCAGGCTTAATGAAAAACTGTTTTTT
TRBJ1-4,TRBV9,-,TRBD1,CASSPSDRGYEKLFF,TGTGCCAGCAGCCCCTCGGACAGGGGGTATGAAAAACTGTTTTTT
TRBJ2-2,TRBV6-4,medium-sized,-,CASSEGATGELFF,TGTGCCAGCAGTGAGGGGGCCACCGGGGAGCTGTTTTTT
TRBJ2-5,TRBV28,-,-,CVSSRQGSGETQYF,TGTGTCAGCAGTCGTCAGGGGTCGGGTGAGACCCAGTACTTC
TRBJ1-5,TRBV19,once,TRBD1,CASSRGNYRGQPQHF,TGTGCCAGTAGTCGAGGGAATTACAGGGGTCAGCCCCAGCATTTT